This T cell receptor beta chain derives from a study of T cells in Graves' hyperthyroidism and ophthalmopathy. Exclusions: uncontrolled infection, other autoimmune disease, pregnancy, lactation. Details on this clonotype: Mismatch with germline at one junction end may stem from a read error.

Researchers amplified the TCR beta CDR3 regions from RNA transcripts. A first-round RT-PCR of the TCR CDR3 used the HTBI primer set. One entry per CDR3 protein results from TCRdb running MiXCR on the multiplex PCR reads. Of roughly 290,000 distinct CDR3 sequences in the sample, 15% to 20% are singletons; the top ten hold approximately 60%. The germline gives CDR1 GTSNPN, CDR2 SVGIG (reference sequence). This CDR3 has 14 amino acids. The gene calls are TRBV30 and TRBJ1-2; D is possibly TRBD1 (6 bases). Sequences were obtained from blood. This sequence originates from an older woman with Graves' ophthalmopathy. CDR3 DNA: TGTGCCTGGAGTCGGGACAACAGAAACTATGACTACACCTTC. Its translation: CAWSRDNRNYDYTF.